The 22 T cell receptor beta chains listed next were all sequenced from one sample in a study of STAT5B mutations in CD4+ large granular lymphocyte leukemia. Assay: immunoSEQ multiplex PCR; the TCRdb copy retains only in-frame clones and omits some. The repertoire holds around 30,000 clones, with about 81% as singletons. What was sequenced was CD4+ T cells from blood buffy coats. The receptors stem from a human donor in good health.

This chain uses TRBV2 with TRBJ2-3; TRBD2 agrees at 13 bases. The V segment lost 8 bases and the J segment 6 bases; nucleotides outside the gene matches: 5. CDR1 and CDR2 (germline): SNHLY, FYNNEI. The CDR3 totals 14 residues. The CDR3 spells CASRGLAGVDTQYF. For the CDR3, the DNA is TGTGCCAGCCGCGGACTAGCGGGAGTGGATACGCAGTATTTT.

The chain recombines TRBV7-8 with TRBJ1-4; D gene uncertain. The CDR3 has 13 amino acids. Germline lookup yields CDR1 SGHVS and CDR2 FQNEAQ. The V end lost 1 base, the J end lost 2 bases, and 2 bases lay between the germline ends. Written as DNA, the CDR3 is TGTGCCAGCAGCTTAGGCACTAATGAAAAACTGTTTTTT. Translated: CASSLGTNEKLFF.

The genes are TRBV7-2 and TRBJ2-5; possible D gene TRBD1, 5 bases. Germline CDR1 SGHTA, CDR2 FQGNSA. The CDR3 is 15 amino acids. Trimming took off 1 base at V and 5 bases at J, with 14 bases between the two ends. The CDR3 loop is CASSLGSAGMETQYF. DNA for the CDR3: TGTGCCAGCAGCTTAGGGTCCGCAGGGATGGAGACCCAGTACTTC.

The chain is built from TRBV4-1 and TRBJ2-2, with D perhaps given as TRBD1 or TRBD2 (6 bases each). Germline V CDR1 and CDR2: MGHRA, YSYEKL. Trimming stripped 2 bases from V and 2 bases from J, with 12 bases between. CDR3 length: 16 amino acids. CDR3 residues: CASSQRGTPNTGELFF. The CDR3 DNA reads TGCGCCAGCAGCCAACGCGGGACACCTAACACCGGGGAGCTGTTTTTT.

The J gene is TRBJ2-7, the V gene TRBV30, with D possibly matching TRBD2 (5 bases). From germline, CDR1 is GTSNPN and CDR2 SVGIG (reference sequence). The CDR3 extends over 13 amino acids. Trimming left V 4 bases short and J 6 bases short, with 16 bases between. CDR3 in DNA: TGTGCCTGGAACCACAAGGACTTCTCCGAGCAGTACTTC. As protein: CAWNHKDFSEQYF.

The chain carries TRBV28 and TRBJ1-2; D perhaps matches TRBD1 (5 bases). The CDR3 runs to 13 residues. V was clipped by 7 bases and J by 4 bases, with 13 bases between them. Germline CDR1 is MDHEN and CDR2 is SYDVKM. The CDR3 reads CASNSDRFYGYTF. In DNA form, the CDR3 reads TGTGCCAGCAATTCCGACAGATTCTATGGCTACACCTTC.

This clone was seen a handful of times. V and J are TRBV29-1 and TRBJ1-1; TRBD1 might be the D (5 bases). The V gene lost 4 bases and the J gene lost 3 bases, with 15 bases spanning the gap. The CDR3 is 14 residues long. The germline V gene encodes CDR1 SQVTM and CDR2 ANQGSEA. The CDR3 DNA reads as TGCAGCGTTGTCACAGGCGCCCGGTACACTGAAGCTTTCTTT. It specifies CSVVTGARYTEAFF.

The chain has TRBV5-6 and TRBJ2-1, with 10 bases lining up with TRBD2. The V and J ends lost 4 bases and 3 bases, in that order; junction bases with no gene match: 4. In germline, CDR1 is SGHDT, CDR2 YYEEEE. The CDR3 consists of 15 residues. Here the CDR3 reads CASSRRTSGYNEQFF. The CDR3 coding sequence is TGTGCCAGCAGCCGTCGGACTAGCGGCTACAATGAGCAGTTCTTC.

CDR3 residues: CASTRPGLASAADTQYF. CDR3 DNA sequence: TGTGCCAGCACCCGTCCCGGCCTAGCGTCTGCTGCAGATACGCAGTATTTT. The chain combines TRBV7-8 with TRBJ2-3; tentatively, D is TRBD2 (6 bases). Germline CDR1 reads SGHVS; CDR2 reads FQNEAQ. This CDR3 is 17 amino acids long. V was trimmed by 7 bases and J by 4 bases, leaving 24 bases between them.

V gene TRBV27 combines with J gene TRBJ2-1, with D tentatively TRBD2 (6 bases). The CDR3 spans 15 residues. CDR1 is MNHEY and CDR2 is SMNVEV in the germline V gene (reference sequence). V shed 5 bases and J shed 6 bases, with 17 bases lying between them. CDR3: CASSLSGSVPNEQFF. CDR3 DNA sequence: TGTGCCAGCAGTCTTAGCGGAAGTGTCCCCAATGAGCAGTTCTTC.

V and J are TRBV5-1 and TRBJ2-1; 14 bases line up with TRBD2. CDR3 length equals 19 residues. Germline V gene data show CDR1 as SGHRS and CDR2 as YFSETQ. With V trimmed by 4 bases and J by 8 bases, 17 bases remained unmatched. CDR3 residues: CASSPDPTGTSGRGDEQFF. The DNA for the CDR3 is TGCGCCAGCAGCCCAGATCCAACCGGGACTAGCGGGAGAGGCGATGAGCAGTTCTTC.

The rearrangement uses TRBV7-6 and TRBJ2-1; maybe TRBD2 (5 bases). V gave up 4 bases and J gave up 8 bases, with 18 bases separating them. This CDR3 has 15 amino acids. Germline V gene data show CDR1 as SGHVS and CDR2 as FNYEAQ. CDR3 residues: CASSSPGNTADEQFF. CDR3 sequence (DNA): TGTGCCAGCAGCTCTCCGGGAAACACAGCGGATGAGCAGTTCTTC.

In the case of this clone: Other DNA sequences in the sample encode the same CDR3. This chain joins TRBV7-9 and TRBJ2-1, with 9 bases identical to TRBD2. Per the germline V gene, CDR1 is SEHNR and CDR2 is FQNEAQ (reference sequence). The CDR3 totals 15 residues. The J segment lost 0 bases and the V segment lost 6 bases, leaving 3 bases of the junction unmatched. DNA of the CDR3: TGTGCCAGCAGTTTTAGCGGGAGCTCCTACAATGAGCAGTTCTTC. Protein: CASSFSGSSYNEQFF.

V usage is TRBV7-8 and J usage is TRBJ2-7; 12 nucleotides agree with TRBD2. The germline V gene has CDR1 SGHVS and CDR2 FQNEAQ. The junction had 16 bases not matched to a gene; V was cut back by 3 bases and J by 1 base. The CDR3 is made up of 20 amino acids. CDR3 sequence reads: CASSFGRRGTSGFPSYEQYF. The CDR3 DNA follows: TGTGCCAGCAGCTTCGGGAGGCGCGGGACTAGCGGGTTCCCGTCCTACGAGCAGTACTTC.

V is TRBV9 and J is TRBJ1-6, with D possibly matching TRBD1 (5 bases). Deletions cut 3 bases from V and 3 bases from J, with 10 bases between. Per germline, CDR1 SGDLS and CDR2 YYNGEE. The CDR3 has 15 amino acids. The CDR3 DNA reads TGTGCCAGCAGCGGGGGGTTGGACTATAATTCACCCCTCCACTTT. This encodes CASSGGLDYNSPLHF.

This clone has a handful of counts. The genes are TRBV14 and TRBJ1-1, with 9 positions matching TRBD1. The germline V gene encodes CDR1 SGHDN and CDR2 FVKESK. CDR3 length: 17 residues. V lost 1 base to trimming and J lost 1 base; unmatched junction nucleotides: 7. The CDR3 coding sequence is TGTGCCAGCAGCCAAGTAGGAACAGGGGGCGCGAACACTGAAGCTTTCTTT. This encodes CASSQVGTGGANTEAFF.

This sequence joins TRBV19 and TRBJ2-7; TRBD1 might be the D (5 bases). Germline-derived CDR1 and CDR2 are LNHDA and SQIVND (reference sequence). Trimming left V 3 bases short and J 3 bases short, with 15 bases between. The CDR3 is 15 amino acids. CDR3 coding DNA: TGTGCCAGTAGTATCCCTGGAGATAGGGGCTACGAGCAGTACTTC. Amino acid sequence: CASSIPGDRGYEQYF. The full variable domain, its missing parts supplied by reference TRBV19 and TRBJ2-7, is DGGITQSPKYLFRKEGQNVTLSCEQNLNHDAMYWYRQDPGQGLRLIYYSQIVNDFQKGDIAEGYSVSREKKESFPLTVTSAQKNPTAFYLCASSIPGDRGYEQYFGPGTRLTVT.

The gene calls are TRBV30 and TRBJ1-4; the match to TRBD1 covers 7 bases. V dropped 4 bases and J dropped 8; count of bases not matched to a gene: 13. This CDR3 contains 15 residues. CDR1 is GTSNPN and CDR2 is SVGIG in the germline V gene (reference sequence). The CDR3 is CAWNPSTGSPEKLFF. In DNA, the CDR3 is TGTGCCTGGAACCCCTCGACAGGGTCGCCGGAAAAACTGTTTTTT. The full variable domain, rest sourced from reference TRBV30 and TRBJ1-4, is SQTIHQWPATLVQPVGSPLSLECTVEGTSNPNLYWYRQAAGRGLQLLFYSVGIGQISSEVPQNLSASRPQDRQFILSSKKLLLSDSGFYLCAWNPSTGSPEKLFFGSGTQLSVL.

This sequence joins TRBV9 and TRBJ2-7, with D possibly TRBD2 on 5 matching bases. The CDR3 has 14 residues. V lost 0 bases to trimming and J lost 3 bases, with 10 bases between them. Germline loops: CDR1 SGDLS, CDR2 YYNGEE. The CDR3 loop reads CASSVAGDGYEQYF. CDR3 coding DNA: TGTGCCAGCAGCGTAGCCGGGGATGGCTACGAGCAGTACTTC.

The chain uses TRBV28 and TRBJ2-7; 9 bases are a match to TRBD1. Germline V gives CDR1 MDHEN, CDR2 SYDVKM. V gave up 1 base and J gave up 4 bases; unmatched junction bases: 5. The CDR3 has 15 amino acids. The CDR3 DNA reads TGTGCCAGCAGTTTATCGACAGGGGGTAGATACGAGCAGTACTTC. Protein product: CASSLSTGGRYEQYF.

The chain uses TRBV5-4 and TRBJ2-7; 8 positions agree with TRBD1. The CDR3 is 15 residues long. Per the germline V gene, CDR1 is SGHNT and CDR2 is YYREEE (reference sequence). The V segment lost 4 bases and the J segment 2 bases; nucleotides outside the gene matches: 8. The CDR3 protein is CASSPGQGRPYEQYF. DNA for the CDR3: TGTGCCAGCAGCCCTGGACAGGGCCGCCCCTACGAGCAGTACTTC.

This rearrangement joins TRBV7-2 to TRBJ1-6; 7 nucleotides agree with TRBD1. CDR1 and CDR2 (germline): SGHTA, FQGNSA. Trimming cost V 5 bases and J 10 bases; bases outside gene matches: 5. This CDR3 is built from 13 residues. CDR3 residues: CASSQTGKSPLHF. CDR3 nucleotides: TGTGCCAGCAGCCAGACAGGGAAATCACCCCTCCACTTT.